This TCR beta chain derives from a study of blood T cell repertoires in COVID-19. Study information: The samples span acute and convalescent COVID-19 from the United States, Italy and Spain. From T cells, B-cell-depleted T cells, or PBMCs came the material, which was cDNA or gDNA.

Enrolled through a virtual design, the participants were between roughly 18 and 90 years of age and came from under 30 US areas. Donors were grouped by their self-reported clinical history. The count of this clone is one. V dropped 4 bases and J dropped 4 bases, with 13 bases sitting between them. The germline V gene has CDR1 LGHDT and CDR2 YNNKEL (reference sequence). This CDR3 contains 14 residues. The protocol was immunoSEQ multiplex PCR, while the TCRdb copy is restricted to in-frame clones and leaves out a portion. This table has approximately 400,000 clones, approximately 90% appearing once. Input material: PBMCs or T cells enriched from blood (not recorded which). This TCR derives from a woman aged 35 to 49 who had been exposed to COVID-19. The chain has TRBV3-1 (or the pseudogene TRBV3-2) and TRBJ1-2, with D maybe TRBD1 (5 bases). Here the CDR3 reads CASSLTDTFYGYTF. The CDR3 DNA is TGTGCCAGCAGCCTTACGGACACCTTCTATGGCTACACCTTC.